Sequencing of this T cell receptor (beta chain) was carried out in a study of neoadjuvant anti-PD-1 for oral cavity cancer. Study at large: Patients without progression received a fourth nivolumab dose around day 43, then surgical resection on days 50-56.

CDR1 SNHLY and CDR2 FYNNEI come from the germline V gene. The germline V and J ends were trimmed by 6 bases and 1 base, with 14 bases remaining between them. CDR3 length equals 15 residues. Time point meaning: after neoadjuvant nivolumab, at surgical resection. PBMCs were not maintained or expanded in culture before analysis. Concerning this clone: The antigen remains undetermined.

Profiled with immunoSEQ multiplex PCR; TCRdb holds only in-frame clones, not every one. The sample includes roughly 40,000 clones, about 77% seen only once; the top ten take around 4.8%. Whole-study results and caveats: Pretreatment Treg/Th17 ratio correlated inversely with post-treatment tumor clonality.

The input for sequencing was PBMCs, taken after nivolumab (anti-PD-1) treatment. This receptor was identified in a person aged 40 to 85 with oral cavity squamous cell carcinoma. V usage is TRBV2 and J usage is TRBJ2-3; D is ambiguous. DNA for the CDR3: TGTGCCAGCAGGAGGAGTGCTGTTGGCACAGATACGCAGTATTTT. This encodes CASRRSAVGTDTQYF.